Listed here are 21 T cell receptor beta chains from one sample, sequenced in a study of glioma-infiltrating T cells. Using RNA template, CDR3s of TCR alpha and beta were amplified with iRepertoire arm-PCR. Each CDR3 protein gets one entry after TCRdb re-called the multiplex PCR reads with MiXCR. This sample yields under 150,000 distinct CDR3 sequences, of which 30% to 40% are seen a single time; over 15% belongs to the top ten. The sample taken for sequencing was glioma tissue, nonneoplastic brain tissue, or PBMCs (not recorded which). The origin of the receptors is a human donor with low-grade glioma or glioblastoma, undergoing nonglioma brain surgery, or in good health (not recorded which).

The chain combines TRBV6-6 with TRBJ2-1, with 14 nucleotides matching TRBD2. V lost 6 bases to trimming and J lost 6 bases; unmatched junction nucleotides: 4. Per germline, CDR1 MNHNY and CDR2 SVGAGI (reference sequence). CDR3 size: 15 residues. CDR3 protein: CASRGLAGVRNEQFF. DNA for the CDR3: TGTGCCAGCAGGGGACTAGCGGGAGTTCGCAATGAGCAGTTCTTC.

This clonotype occurred a few times. The chain employs TRBV6-1 and TRBJ2-3; either TRBD1 or TRBD2 may fit D (5 bases each). This CDR3 contains 17 residues. In germline, CDR1 is MNHNS, CDR2 SASEGT. V lost 0 bases and J lost 2, with 15 bases in between. CDR3 bases: TGTGCCAGCAGTGAAGCGTACGCCGGGGCCCTCACAGATACGCAGTATTTT. It codes for CASSEAYAGALTDTQYF.

The chain links TRBV7-8 to TRBJ1-1; D unresolved. Between the trimmed V and J ends, which lost 0 bases and 6 bases, there was a span of 14 bases. The CDR3 sequence is 15 residues long. Germline V CDR1 and CDR2: SGHVS, FQNEAQ. The CDR3 here is CASSLAGRRASEAFF. The CDR3 bases are TGTGCCAGCAGCTTAGCAGGGCGAAGAGCCTCTGAAGCTTTCTTT.

This clonotype occurred a few times. The chain has TRBV27 and TRBJ2-3, with TRBD2 matching 7 bases. V shed 1 base and J 2 bases; nucleotides not matched to a gene: 6. The CDR3 contains 16 residues. Germline-derived CDR1 and CDR2 are MNHEY and SMNVEV (reference sequence). The CDR3 reads CASSLYASGVTDTQYF. The CDR3 nucleotides are TGTGCCAGCAGTTTATACGCCAGCGGGGTCACAGATACGCAGTATTTT.

CDR3 DNA sequence: TGTGCCAGCAAAGACTCCGGGACAGGGGACGGCGGGAGTTCCTACGAGCAGTACTTC. It yields the protein CASKDSGTGDGGSSYEQYF. The rearrangement uses TRBV6-2 or TRBV6-3 and TRBJ2-7; 10 bases line up with TRBD1. The CDR3 is made up of 19 amino acids. J was trimmed by 1 base and V by 7 bases; bases with no gene match: 19. Germline V gene sequence: CDR1 MNHEY, CDR2 SVGEGT.

V usage is TRBV28 and J usage is TRBJ2-7; 8 bases are shared with TRBD2. This CDR3 is built from 16 residues. Losses at the gene ends were 1 base for V and 7 bases for J; bases not matched to a gene: 12. Germline lookup yields CDR1 MDHEN and CDR2 SYDVKM. The CDR3 nucleotides read TGTGCCAGCAGTTTATTCACCCGGGAGGGCCACAATGAGCAGTACTTC. It is translated as CASSLFTREGHNEQYF.

This clonotype was observed a few times. The chain combines TRBV20-1 with TRBJ2-7; D is possibly TRBD1 (5 bases). Trimming left V 1 base short and J 3 bases short, with 16 bases between. The CDR3 is 15 amino acids. CDR1 DFQATT and CDR2 SNEGSKA come from the germline V gene (reference sequence). The CDR3 DNA is TGCAGTGCTAGAGCGGCAGGGATCCCCAACTACGAGCAGTACTTC. Its protein is CSARAAGIPNYEQYF.

The sample holds many counts of this clonotype. This sequence joins TRBV27 and TRBJ1-1, with no clear D. Germline CDR1 and CDR2: MNHEY and SMNVEV (reference sequence). The V gene lost 5 bases and the J gene lost 1 base, with 14 bases spanning the gap. This CDR3 spans 15 amino acids. CDR3 bases: TGTGCCAGCAGTCGCATGGGCATAGGGAACACTGAAGCTTTCTTT. As protein: CASSRMGIGNTEAFF.

This clonotype has only one observation. It may be a read error: a sequence one base away is much more abundant. This rearrangement joins TRBV10-2 to TRBJ2-1, with a weak D call TRBD1 (5 bases). There are 11 residues in the CDR3. Per the germline V gene, CDR1 is WSHSY and CDR2 is SAAADI. CDR3 sequence: CASRARFEHFF. CDR3 coding DNA: TGTGCCAGCAGGGCACGCTTTGAGCATTTCTTC.

CDR3 in amino acids: CASAHGTTRTDTQYF. The CDR3 DNA reads as TGCGCCAGCGCGCACGGGACTACTCGCACAGATACGCAGTATTTT. The chain recombines TRBV10-1 with TRBJ2-3, with 7 bases lining up with TRBD2. This CDR3 region has 15 residues. Losses at the gene ends were 8 bases for V and 1 base for J; bases not matched to a gene: 9. The germline V gene encodes CDR1 WNHNN and CDR2 SYGVQD (reference sequence).

This clonotype came up a few times. The chain joins TRBV3-1 to TRBJ1-5, with no clear D. The germline V gene encodes CDR1 LGHDT and CDR2 YNNKEL (reference sequence). With 0 bases removed from V and 9 bases from J, the gap between germline ends came to 15 bases. The CDR3 sequence is 15 residues long. CDR3: CASSQDRRPDTPQHF. CDR3 sequence (DNA): TGTGCCAGCAGCCAAGATCGAAGGCCCGATACGCCCCAGCATTTT. Complete variable domain (other parts from reference TRBV3-1 and TRBJ1-5): DTAVSQTPKYLVTQMGNDKSIKCEQNLGHDTMYWYKQDSKKFLKIMFSYNNKELIINETVPNRFSPKSPDKAHLNLHINSLELGDSAVYFCASSQDRRPDTPQHFGDGTRLSIL.

The chain is built from TRBV27 and TRBJ2-7, with D possibly TRBD2 on 5 matching bases. Germline V CDR1 and CDR2: MNHEY, SMNVEV (reference sequence). Trimming took 8 bases from V and 0 from J, leaving 14 bases between them. There are 14 residues in the CDR3. The chain's CDR3 is CASQLSGGSYEQYF. The DNA of the CDR3 is TGTGCCAGCCAGCTGTCAGGAGGCTCCTACGAGCAGTACTTC.

V is TRBV7-2 and J is TRBJ2-7; 9 bases line up with TRBD1. The germline V gene has CDR1 SGHTA and CDR2 FQGNSA. CDR3 length: 15 residues. V shed 4 bases, J shed 4 bases, and the junction held 8 bases outside the gene matches. The DNA for the CDR3 is TGTGCCAGCAGCTCACAACAGGGGGCTATTTACGAGCAGTACTTC. Translating gives CASSSQQGAIYEQYF.

This chain joins TRBV6-2 or TRBV6-3 and TRBJ1-1; D not resolved. V lost 2 bases to trimming and J lost 1 base, with 14 bases between them. Germline-derived CDR1 and CDR2 are MNHEY and SVGEGT. The CDR3 contains 16 residues. CDR3 sequence (DNA): TGTGCCAGCAGTTACCCCCCACCGGGGAAGAACACTGAAGCTTTCTTT. Translating it yields CASSYPPPGKNTEAFF.

This clonotype was observed once. The V and J genes are TRBV25-1 and TRBJ1-1; 7 positions match TRBD1. Germline-derived CDR1 and CDR2 are MGHDK and SYGVNS. The CDR3 length is 13 residues. V trimming: 0 bases; J trimming: 7 bases; junction bases outside the gene matches: 2. CDR3 loop: CASSEYNRGEAFF. The CDR3 region has the DNA TGTGCCAGCAGTGAATACAACAGGGGTGAAGCTTTCTTT. The whole variable domain, remainder taken from reference TRBV25-1 and TRBJ1-1, is EADIYQTPRYLVIGTGKKITLECSQTMGHDKMYWYQQDPGMELHLIHYSYGVNSTEKGDLSSESTVSRIRTEHFPLTLESARPSHTSQYLCASSEYNRGEAFFGQGTRLTVV.

This clonotype is medium-sized. This sequence joins TRBV6-1 and TRBJ2-1; a weak D match, TRBD2 (5 bases). CDR1 and CDR2 from the germline V gene are MNHNS and SASEGT. CDR3 length: 15 residues. V was pared by 5 bases and J by 3 bases, with 14 bases between. The DNA for the CDR3 is TGTGCCAGCAGTTATGCCGCCGGGGACTACAATGAGCAGTTCTTC. This sequence encodes CASSYAAGDYNEQFF.

The chain joins TRBV6-5 to TRBJ2-1; 9 bases agree with TRBD2. The CDR3 totals 14 residues. The V and J ends lost 2 bases and 8 bases, in that order; junction bases with no gene match: 4. Germline CDR1 MNHEY, CDR2 SVGAGI. For the CDR3, the DNA is TGTGCCAGCAGTTACGCGGGAGGGAACGATGAGCAGTTCTTC. This sequence encodes CASSYAGGNDEQFF.

The chain is built from TRBV6-9 and TRBJ2-1, with D perhaps matching TRBD2 (6 bases). This CDR3 has 18 residues. Germline CDR1 MNHGY, CDR2 SVAAGI. The V and J ends lost 4 bases and 7 bases respectively, with 26 bases between them. In DNA form, the CDR3 reads TGTGCCAGCAGTTCCGGGGGTTTTAGCGGAACATCTCGGAATGAGCAGTTCTTC. As protein: CASSSGGFSGTSRNEQFF.

The V call is TRBV6-6, the J call TRBJ1-6, with TRBD1 as a possible D gene (6 bases). V lost 2 bases and J lost 4, with 9 bases in between. The CDR3 contains 15 residues. Germline V gene lookup returns CDR1 MNHNY and CDR2 SVGAGI (reference sequence). The CDR3 DNA reads as TGTGCCAGCAGTTACGGACAGCCTTATAATTCACCCCTCCACTTT. Its translation: CASSYGQPYNSPLHF.

The rearrangement uses TRBV12-3 or TRBV12-4 and TRBJ2-1; no clear D gene. CDR3 length: 11 amino acids. V lost 7 bases and J lost 6, with 7 bases in between. The CDR3 spells CASKLSNEQFF. CDR3 DNA sequence: TGTGCCAGCAAACTTAGCAATGAGCAGTTCTTC.

V gene TRBV6-1 combines with J gene TRBJ2-6; the D gene is possibly TRBD1 (6 bases). The CDR3 extends over 15 amino acids. The germline V gene has CDR1 MNHNS and CDR2 SASEGT. Trimming removed 5 bases from V and 2 bases from J, with 10 bases in between. CDR3 coding DNA: TGTGCCAGCAGTTTCAGGACAGCTGGGGCCAACGTCCTGACTTTC. Amino acid sequence: CASSFRTAGANVLTF.